This is a list of T cell receptor beta chains from one sample in a study of T-cell reconstitution after alpha-beta-depleted transplantation in children. TCRdb called the PCR reads again in MiXCR, with one record for every CDR3 protein. Of about 980,000 distinct CDR3 sequences listed, less than 30% were seen once; the top ten hold more than 25%. This specimen was PBMCs, mostly from graft donor cells, taken 360 days after TCRalphabeta/CD19-depleted stem cell transplant. The receptor source for this set is a boy younger than two who had a stem cell transplant for SCID, so the T cells may come from the graft donor. Both conserved end residues are part of each CDR3. A D gene is named only where the DNA matches it firmly. The size entry is marked missing in some rows and otherwise reads once, few, many or a size class.

j_call,v_call,clone_size,d_call,cdr3_nt,cdr3_aa
TRBJ1-1,TRBV20-1,.,TRBD1,TGCAGTGCTAGAAAGTTCCGACAGGGCAAGGCTGAAGCTTTCTTT,CSARKFRQGKAEAFF
TRBJ1-1,TRBV5-1,few,.,TGCGCCAGCAGCTTGCGACGTCCGAACACTGAAGCTTTCTTT,CASSLRRPNTEAFF
TRBJ2-1,TRBV5-1,few,TRBD2,TGCGCCAGCAGCCCCGGGACTAGTGACGCCTACAATGAGCAGTTCTTC,CASSPGTSDAYNEQFF
TRBJ2-2,TRBV6-6,many,.,TGTGCCAGCAGCTCACCAGGGCCCGGGGAGCTGTTTTTT,CASSSPGPGELFF
TRBJ2-4,TRBV15,.,.,TGTGCCACCAGCAGAGGGTCGAGACTACTGGGCATTCAGTACTTC,CATSRGSRLLGIQYF
TRBJ2-1,TRBV28,.,TRBD1,TGTGCCAGCAGTATGGGACAGCCCCCTCATCGGCAGTTCTTC,CASSMGQPPHRQFF
TRBJ2-7,TRBV27,.,TRBD1,TGTGCCAGCAGGGGACAGACCTACGAGCAGTACTTC,CASRGQTYEQYF
TRBJ2-2,TRBV6-5,.,TRBD2,TGTGCCAGCAGTTACCACGACCTGCGGGAGGGGGAGCTGTTTTTT,CASSYHDLREGELFF
TRBJ2-5,TRBV2,few,.,TGTGCCAGCGGATCCCAGGCGGCTGGTGAGACCCAGTACTTC,CASGSQAAGETQYF
TRBJ2-3,TRBV5-1,.,.,TGCGCCAGCAGCTTGGTGTCACAGGGCTCAGATACGCAGTATTTT,CASSLVSQGSDTQYF
TRBJ2-1,TRBV20-1,few,.,TGCAGTGCTGACACCCTAGCGCGGTCCTACAATGAGCAGTTCTTC,CSADTLARSYNEQFF
TRBJ1-1,TRBV18,.,.,TGTGCCAGCTCACCATGGGCCCCGAACACTGAAGCTTTCTTT,CASSPWAPNTEAFF
TRBJ1-1,TRBV7-3,.,.,TGTGCCAGCAGCTTAAAAGATATCAACACTGAAGCTTTCTTT,CASSLKDINTEAFF
TRBJ1-5,TRBV24-1,few,TRBD1,TGTGCCACCAGTGAAACAGGGGAAGTGCAGCCCCAGCATTTT,CATSETGEVQPQHF
TRBJ2-7,TRBV21-1,few,.,TGTGCCAGCAGCCCCAAGGCAGGGGCGGGGGAGCAGTACTTC,CASSPKAGAGEQYF
TRBJ2-2,TRBV27,.,.,TGTGCCAGCAGCTCCCGGCTGCGGGGCAACACCGGGGAGCTGTTTTTT,CASSSRLRGNTGELFF
TRBJ2-7,TRBV5-1,few,TRBD1,TGCGCCAGCAGCTTGGGGGACAGGGGGCAAATTTACGAGCAGTACTTC,CASSLGDRGQIYEQYF
TRBJ2-1,TRBV6-5,.,TRBD1,TGTGCCAGCAGTTATAGGGGGCCCTACAATGAGCAGTTCTTC,CASSYRGPYNEQFF
TRBJ2-7,TRBV27,many,.,TGTGCCAGCAGTTTATCTTTGGGTTCGCTCTCCTACGAGCAGTACTTC,CASSLSLGSLSYEQYF
TRBJ2-1,TRBV27,few,.,TGTGCCAGCAGTTTTCAGGGGATCTCCTACAATGAGCAGTTCTTC,CASSFQGISYNEQFF
TRBJ2-3,TRBV7-9,.,TRBD1,TGTGCCAGCAGCTCCCGACAGGGTGGTAGCACAGATACGCAGTATTTT,CASSSRQGGSTDTQYF
TRBJ2-5,TRBV29-1,.,.,TGCAGCGTTGAGGGCCGTTGGGCGTGGGAGACCCAGTACTTC,CSVEGRWAWETQYF
TRBJ1-1,TRBV20-1,few,.,TGCAGTGCTAGAGATAAGGGACCGCTAAGGAGCACTGAAGCTTTCTTT,CSARDKGPLRSTEAFF
TRBJ2-1,TRBV5-1,.,.,TGCGCCAGCAGCTTGACACTGAACAATGAGCAGTTCTTC,CASSLTLNNEQFF
TRBJ1-2,TRBV10-2,few,.,TGCGCCAGCAGTGGCGGCGGGCCTCGAGGCTACACCTTC,CASSGGGPRGYTF
TRBJ2-3,TRBV4-3,few,TRBD2,TGCGCCAGCAGCCCCGGAGCGGGGGGGCAAACAGATACGCAGTATTTT,CASSPGAGGQTDTQYF
TRBJ1-1,TRBV5-1,.,.,TGCGCCAGCAGCTTGGCTGGGGGTCGGCTAGTGAACACTGAAGCTTTCTTT,CASSLAGGRLVNTEAFF
TRBJ1-3,TRBV12-3/TRBV12-4,few,TRBD1,TGTGCCAGCAGGAGCCTGCCGGGACAGCCAGACTCTGGAAACACCATATATTTT,CASRSLPGQPDSGNTIYF
TRBJ1-4,TRBV11-2,.,.,TGTGCCAGCAGCCGAACCGAGAGGGCTGAAAAACTGTTTTTT,CASSRTERAEKLFF
TRBJ2-5,TRBV12-3/TRBV12-4,.,TRBD1,TGTGCCAGCAGTTCCCCCCGACAGGGGGGGCGAGAGACCCAGTACTTC,CASSSPRQGGRETQYF
TRBJ2-3,TRBV12-3/TRBV12-4,once,.,TGTGCCAGCAGTTTTAAGGGGAGTCTTTTCACAGATACGCAGTATTTT,CASSFKGSLFTDTQYF
TRBJ1-4,TRBV7-8,few,.,TGTGCCAGCAGCTTACTTACCCTCGATGGACTGTTTTTT,CASSLLTLDGLFF
TRBJ1-1,TRBV20-1,.,TRBD1,TGCAGTGCCAACCTCAGGGGGCTTGGAACTGAAGCTTTCTTT,CSANLRGLGTEAFF
TRBJ2-3,TRBV24-1,.,.,TGTGCCACCAGAAATAGTCGAGACGGAGATACGCAGTATTTT,CATRNSRDGDTQYF
TRBJ1-2,TRBV12-3/TRBV12-4,few,.,TGTGCCAGCAGTTTTCTGGGGATGGCTGGCTACACCTTC,CASSFLGMAGYTF
TRBJ1-5,TRBV4-1,few,.,TGCGCCAGCAGCCAATCCCGTTGGGGCGGGGAAAGGGATAGCAATCAGCCCCAGCATTTT,CASSQSRWGGERDSNQPQHF
TRBJ1-3,TRBV11-2,.,.,TGTGCCAGCAGCTTATTTTATTGGGCACCCGGGCCTACTGGAAACACCATATATTTT,CASSLFYWAPGPTGNTIYF
TRBJ1-1,TRBV10-3,few,.,TGTGCCATCAGTGGGTTTCCGACGGTGAACACTGAAGCTTTCTTT,CAISGFPTVNTEAFF
TRBJ1-5,TRBV20-1,.,.,TGCAGTGCTAGAGGACGACGAGTTCAGCTCGATCAGCCCCAGCATTTT,CSARGRRVQLDQPQHF
TRBJ2-5,TRBV4-3,.,.,TGCGCCAGCAGCCAAGATGCCTTTACGCGGACCCAGTACTTC,CASSQDAFTRTQYF
TRBJ2-1,TRBV20-1,many,.,TGCAGTGCTAGATCCCCGGCCGGGACGACGGATAGGAAGCAGTTCTTC,CSARSPAGTTDRKQFF
TRBJ2-1,TRBV29-1,.,.,TGCAACGTTAACAGTGGCTCCTACAATGAGCAGTTCTTC,CNVNSGSYNEQFF
TRBJ1-1,TRBV9,few,.,TGTGCCAGCAGCTCCTTTGACTCGAACACTGAAGCTTTCTTT,CASSSFDSNTEAFF
TRBJ2-7,TRBV6-5,.,.,TGTGCCAGCAGTTACTCCGGGGTAACCCGGCACGAGCAGTACTTC,CASSYSGVTRHEQYF
TRBJ2-7,TRBV5-1,.,.,TGCGCCAGCAGCTTCGGCGGGTTTGGCTCCTACGAGCAGTACTTC,CASSFGGFGSYEQYF